This T cell receptor (beta chain) was obtained from a study of blood T cell repertoires in COVID-19. For the study at large: Donors in the United States, Italy and Spain gave samples during acute or convalescent COVID-19.

CDR3 length equals 14 residues. The germline V gene encodes CDR1 GTSNPN and CDR2 SVGIG (reference sequence). Trimming at V came to 4 bases and at J to 2 bases, leaving 6 bases not matched to a gene. As handled by the study authors: Amplification from reference gene primers served as the basis for estimated nucleated cell counts. Only in-frame clones appear in the TCRdb table, and some are missing; sequencing was by immunoSEQ multiplex PCR. The D gene and trimming were derived from the DNA, and the V and J assignments and clone size from that table. The table records 100,000 to 150,000 clones, 87% of them present only once.

V usage is TRBV30 and J usage is TRBJ2-3; TRBD2 agrees at 7 bases. This receptor was taken from a human donor in a cohort sampled during active COVID-19. Specimen: peripheral blood. Here the CDR3 DNA reads TGTGCCTGGAAAGCGGGGCTTATCACAGATACGCAGTATTTT. Its protein product is CAWKAGLITDTQYF.